The entry below gives a single T cell receptor beta chain sequence along with its context. This clonotype came up many times. Its antigen is currently not known. Within one base of it there is no much larger clone, and no base qualities were kept. Libraries of naive CD8 T cells were generated from roughly 20,000 to 1,000,000 sorted cells, with 10%, 30% or 50% of the purified RNA used. Naive CD8 T cells were FACS-sorted as CD8+CD4-CCR7+CD45RA+ on a BD FACSAria II into RLT Plus buffer. Detection sensitivity was tested by spiking Jurkat RNA equal to approximately 9 TCR copies' worth into samples containing roughly 17,000-1,000,000 naive CD8 T cells. Enrichment of CD8 T cells was done with RosetteSep CD8+ T Cell Enrichment Cocktail plus Ficoll-Paque, and ACK red cell lysis came afterward. The library relied on PCR. The instrument given in TCRdb is NextSeq 500. Bulk TCR libraries were prepared as previously described, using TCR primers listed in Table S5. Total RNA was purified with the Qiagen AllPrep DNA/RNA kit. Before any analysis, reads coming from multiple sequencing runs of the same library were combined into one pool. From the authors' description of their analysis: Reads were retained only if the reads had an exact TCR constant sequence, and the retained reads were trimmed to 150 nt and grouped according to their 12-nt molecular barcodes. Reads within each barcode group were sub-clustered using a 15% Levenshtein threshold, and quality-weighted consensus sequences were constructed for each RNA molecule. Non-functional sequences were excluded, and lower-count sequences lying one edit away from another sequence were also excluded. Based on a fit of two negative binomial distributions, barcode sub-clusters having less than 20% of the maximum read count were discarded. The raw public data were reprocessed by TCRdb itself: fastp quality trimming at Q25, MiXCR clonotype calling, in-frame beta chains only. Identical CDR3 proteins give one entry, which carries the most common genes and DNA. For this entry, the V and J calls and clone size follow TCRdb and not the study's own pipeline. The sample table shows more than 95,000 distinct CDR3 sequences, and 20% to 25% are seen once. The ten largest clonotypes hold about 0.94% of the sample.

This entry belongs to a study of molecular identifiers for immune sequencing clone quantification (dated by TCRdb to 2016 to 2019). Looking at the study overall: For a replicate experiment, RNA from around 20,000 or 100,000 naive CD8 T cells was divided into five aliquots, of which four were sequenced. This methods study benchmarked molecular-identifier clustering-based TCR repertoire sequencing (MIDCIRS) and TCR RNA copy counting, using CD8 T cells to do so. Results the study describes overall, beyond this receptor: Spiked-in Jurkat TCR RNA equal to a single cell's worth was reported to be detectable even within one million naive CD8 T cells. The naive libraries included spiked-in Jurkat TCR RNA (around 10 copies' worth), and this RNA is not part of the donor repertoire. Identical TCR molecules sharing a barcode could cause highly expanded clone sizes to be underestimated. Modeling estimated about three recovered TCR RNA copies per cell, compared with about 10 by digital PCR, which implies 30% to 35% capture efficiency. When barcode sub-clustering was not used, chimeric consensus sequences inflated TCR diversity, with chimeras reaching as high as 47%. In CMV-specific effector cells, over 97% of molecules were held by clones above 20 RNA copies, whereas under 1% of molecules were held by such clones in naive cells.

CDR1 and CDR2 were assigned from the germline V gene as SGHVS and FNYEAQ. Taken from cysteine to phenylalanine, the CDR3 has 17 residues. The kept DNA is CDR3 alone, 51 bases in frame from the first base. V loses 5 bases at its end and J loses 2 bases; junction bases beyond the gene matches: 14. The sample consisted of naive CD8+ T cells from blood, with Jurkat cell RNA spiked in. The meaning of the sample's cell subset or site label: FACS-sorted CD8+CD4-CCR7+CD45RA+ naive T cells. The chain is encoded by TRBV7-6 joined to TRBJ2-5; TRBD1 aligns with 7 central bases. The origin of this receptor is a human donor in good health. Some libraries in this study had Jurkat cell RNA spiked in. The CDR3 corresponds to CASSRDRVRKIQETQYF. The nucleotide sequence reads as follows: TGTGCCAGCAGCCGCGACAGGGTTCGGAAGATACAAGAGACCCAGTACTTC.